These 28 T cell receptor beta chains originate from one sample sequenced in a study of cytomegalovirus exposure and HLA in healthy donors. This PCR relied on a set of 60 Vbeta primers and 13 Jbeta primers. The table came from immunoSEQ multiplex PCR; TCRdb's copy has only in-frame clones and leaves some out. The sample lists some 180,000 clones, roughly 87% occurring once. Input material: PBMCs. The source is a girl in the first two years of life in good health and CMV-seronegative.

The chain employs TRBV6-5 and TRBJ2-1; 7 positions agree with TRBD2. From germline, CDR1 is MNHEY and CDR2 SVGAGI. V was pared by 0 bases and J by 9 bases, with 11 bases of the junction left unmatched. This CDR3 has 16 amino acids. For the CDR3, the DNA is TGTGCCAGCAGTTACTCGAAAGCGGGGTCAGGAGGTGAGCAGTTCTTC. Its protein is CASSYSKAGSGGEQFF.

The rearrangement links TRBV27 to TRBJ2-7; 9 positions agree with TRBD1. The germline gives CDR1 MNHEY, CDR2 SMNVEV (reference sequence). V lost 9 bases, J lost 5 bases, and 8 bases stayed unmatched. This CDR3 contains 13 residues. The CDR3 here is CASTGDRDHEQYF. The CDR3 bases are TGTGCCAGTACGGGGGACAGGGACCACGAGCAGTACTTC.

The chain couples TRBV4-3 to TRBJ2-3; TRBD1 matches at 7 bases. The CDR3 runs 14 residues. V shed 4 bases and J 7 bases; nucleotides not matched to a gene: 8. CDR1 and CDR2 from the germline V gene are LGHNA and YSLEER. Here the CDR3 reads CASSPRQGENTQYF. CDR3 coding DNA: TGCGCCAGCAGCCCTAGGCAGGGGGAAAATACGCAGTATTTT.

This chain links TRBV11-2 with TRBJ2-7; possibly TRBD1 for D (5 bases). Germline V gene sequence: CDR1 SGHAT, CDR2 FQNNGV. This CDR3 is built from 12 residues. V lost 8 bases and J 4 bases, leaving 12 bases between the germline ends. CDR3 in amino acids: CASSGKSYEQYF. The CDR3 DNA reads TGTGCCAGCTCAGGGAAGTCGTACGAGCAGTACTTC.

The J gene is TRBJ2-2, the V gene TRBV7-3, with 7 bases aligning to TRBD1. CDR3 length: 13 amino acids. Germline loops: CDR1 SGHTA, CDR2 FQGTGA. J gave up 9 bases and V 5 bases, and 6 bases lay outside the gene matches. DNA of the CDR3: TGTGCCAGCAGCGCCACAGGGGCCAGGGAGCTGTTTTTT. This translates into CASSATGARELFF.

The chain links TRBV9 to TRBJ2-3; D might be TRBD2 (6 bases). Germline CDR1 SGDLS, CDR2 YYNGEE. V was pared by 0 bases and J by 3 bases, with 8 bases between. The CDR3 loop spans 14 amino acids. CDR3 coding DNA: TGTGCCAGCAGCGTAGACGGGAGAACAGATACGCAGTATTTT. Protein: CASSVDGRTDTQYF.

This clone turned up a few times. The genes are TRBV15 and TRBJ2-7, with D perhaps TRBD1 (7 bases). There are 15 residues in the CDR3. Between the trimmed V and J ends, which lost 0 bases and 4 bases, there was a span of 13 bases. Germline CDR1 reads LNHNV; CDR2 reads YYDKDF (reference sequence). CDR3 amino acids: CATSREGGQTYEQYF. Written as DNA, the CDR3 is TGTGCCACCAGCAGAGAGGGGGGACAGACATACGAGCAGTACTTC. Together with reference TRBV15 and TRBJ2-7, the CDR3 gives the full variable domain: DAMVIQNPRYQVTQFGKPVTLSCSQTLNHNVMYWYQQKSSQAPKLLFHYYDKDFNNEADTPDNFQSRRPNTSFCFLDIRSPGLGDTAMYLCATSREGGQTYEQYFGPGTRLTVT.

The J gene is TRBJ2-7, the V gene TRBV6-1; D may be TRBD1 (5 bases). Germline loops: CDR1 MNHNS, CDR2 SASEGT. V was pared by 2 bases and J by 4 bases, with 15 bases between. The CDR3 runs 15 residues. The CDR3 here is CASSEMNVKGYEQYF. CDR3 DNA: TGTGCCAGCAGTGAAATGAACGTGAAGGGGTACGAGCAGTACTTC.

The CDR3 DNA sequence: TGTGCCAGCAGCTTAGGGTCGGGTAACTCCTATAATTCACCCCTCCACTTT. The encoded protein is CASSLGSGNSYNSPLHF. This chain connects TRBV7-8 to TRBJ1-6, with D unresolved. This CDR3 comprises 17 residues. Germline CDR1 SGHVS, CDR2 FQNEAQ. Trimming took 1 base from V and 0 from J, leaving 10 bases between them.

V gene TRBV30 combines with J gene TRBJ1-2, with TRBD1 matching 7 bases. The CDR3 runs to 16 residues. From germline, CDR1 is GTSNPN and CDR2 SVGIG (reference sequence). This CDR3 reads CAVPITGVPPNYGYTF. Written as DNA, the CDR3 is TGTGCTGTTCCCATTACAGGGGTCCCTCCTAACTATGGCTACACCTTC.

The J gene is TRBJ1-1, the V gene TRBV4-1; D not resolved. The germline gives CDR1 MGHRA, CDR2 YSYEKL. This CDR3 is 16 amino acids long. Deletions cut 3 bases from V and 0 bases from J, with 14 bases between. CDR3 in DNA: TGCGCCAGCAGCCAGACCAAATTGGACTTGAACACTGAAGCTTTCTTT. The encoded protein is CASSQTKLDLNTEAFF.

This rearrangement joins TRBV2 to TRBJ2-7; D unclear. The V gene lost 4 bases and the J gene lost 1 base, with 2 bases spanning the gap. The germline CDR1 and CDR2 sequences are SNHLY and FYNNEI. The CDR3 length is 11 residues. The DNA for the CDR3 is TGTGCCAGCAGTGCGTCCTACGAGCAGTACTTC. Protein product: CASSASYEQYF.

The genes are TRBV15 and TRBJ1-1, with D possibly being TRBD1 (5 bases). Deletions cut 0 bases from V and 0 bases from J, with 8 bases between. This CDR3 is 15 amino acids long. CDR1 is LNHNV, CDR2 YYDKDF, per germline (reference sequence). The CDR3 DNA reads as TGTGCCACCAGCAGAGATGGACAAATGAACACTGAAGCTTTCTTT. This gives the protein CATSRDGQMNTEAFF.

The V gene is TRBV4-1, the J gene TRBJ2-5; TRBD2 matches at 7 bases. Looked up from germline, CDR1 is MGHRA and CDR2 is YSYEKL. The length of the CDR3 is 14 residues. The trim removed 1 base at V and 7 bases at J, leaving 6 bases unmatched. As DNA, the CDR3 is TGCGCCAGCAGCCAAGTTTGGGGGGGTGGGACCCAGTACTTC. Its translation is CASSQVWGGGTQYF.

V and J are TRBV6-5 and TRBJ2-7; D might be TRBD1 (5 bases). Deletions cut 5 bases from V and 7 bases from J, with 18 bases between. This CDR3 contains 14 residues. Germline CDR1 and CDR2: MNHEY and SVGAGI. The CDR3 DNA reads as TGTGCCAGCAGTCCCCAAATAGGGGCCTTTGAGCAGTACTTC. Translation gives CASSPQIGAFEQYF.

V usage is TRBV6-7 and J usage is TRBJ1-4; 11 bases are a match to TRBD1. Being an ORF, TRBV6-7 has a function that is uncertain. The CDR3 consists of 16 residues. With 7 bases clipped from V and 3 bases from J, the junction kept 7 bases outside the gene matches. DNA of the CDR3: TGTGCCAGCACCTCGGGACAGGGGGGCGCTAATGAAAAACTGTTTTTT. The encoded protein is CASTSGQGGANEKLFF.

DNA for the CDR3: TGTGCCAGCAGTGCCCAGGGCTCCTACGAGCAGTACTTC. This sequence encodes CASSAQGSYEQYF. The chain has TRBV27 and TRBJ2-7, with D perhaps matching TRBD1 (5 bases). The CDR3 is 13 residues long. CDR1 MNHEY and CDR2 SMNVEV come from the germline V gene (reference sequence). V shed 5 bases and J shed 0 bases, with 8 bases lying between them.

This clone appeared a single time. The DNA of the CDR3 is TGCGCCAGCAGCCAATCACTTTTCGGGAGGGCCGCGTTCTTC. Translating gives CASSQSLFGRAAFF. The chain recombines TRBV4-1 with TRBJ2-1; 8 bases fit TRBD2. V shed 2 bases and J 15 bases; nucleotides not matched to a gene: 12. The CDR3 totals 14 residues. Germline CDR1 reads MGHRA; CDR2 reads YSYEKL.

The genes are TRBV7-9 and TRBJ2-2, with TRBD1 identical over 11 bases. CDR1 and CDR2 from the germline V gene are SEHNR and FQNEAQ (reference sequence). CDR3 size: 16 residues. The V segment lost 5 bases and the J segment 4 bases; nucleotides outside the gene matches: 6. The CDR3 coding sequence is TGTGCCAGCAGCACCTCGGACAGGGGGCCCACCGGGGAGCTGTTTTTT. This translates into CASSTSDRGPTGELFF. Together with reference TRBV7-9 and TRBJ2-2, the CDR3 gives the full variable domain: DTGVSQNPRHKITKRGQNVTFRCDPISEHNRLYWYRQTLGQGPEFLTYFQNEAQLEKSRLLSDRFSAERPKGSFSTLEIQRTEQGDSAMYLCASSTSDRGPTGELFFGEGSRLTVL.

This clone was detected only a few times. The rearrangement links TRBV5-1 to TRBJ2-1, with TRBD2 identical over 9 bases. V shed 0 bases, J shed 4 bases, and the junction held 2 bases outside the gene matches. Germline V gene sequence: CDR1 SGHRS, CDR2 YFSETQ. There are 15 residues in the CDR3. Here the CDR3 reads CASSLDAGGYNEQFF. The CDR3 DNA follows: TGCGCCAGCAGCTTGGACGCGGGGGGGTACAATGAGCAGTTCTTC.

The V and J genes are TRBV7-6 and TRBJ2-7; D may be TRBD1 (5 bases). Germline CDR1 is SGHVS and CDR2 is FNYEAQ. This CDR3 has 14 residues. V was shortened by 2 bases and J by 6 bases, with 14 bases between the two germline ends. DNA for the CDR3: TGTGCCAGCAGCTTACAGGGCTGGGGTGGCGAGCAGTACTTC. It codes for CASSLQGWGGEQYF.

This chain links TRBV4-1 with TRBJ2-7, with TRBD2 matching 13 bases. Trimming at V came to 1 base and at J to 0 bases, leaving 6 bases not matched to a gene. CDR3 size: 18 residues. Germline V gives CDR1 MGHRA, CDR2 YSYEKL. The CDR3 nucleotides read TGCGCCAGCAGCCAAGCGGAGACTAGCGGGAGGAGCTCCTACGAGCAGTACTTC. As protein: CASSQAETSGRSSYEQYF.

The CDR3 nucleotides read TGTGCCAGCAGTGAAGTTGCTAGCGGGATGGGGACCCAGTACTTC. This codes for CASSEVASGMGTQYF. The chain joins TRBV2 to TRBJ2-5; 9 bases are a match to TRBD2. Germline trimming cut 1 base from V and 7 bases from J; bases unmatched to any gene: 7. The germline V gene has CDR1 SNHLY and CDR2 FYNNEI. This CDR3 has 15 residues.

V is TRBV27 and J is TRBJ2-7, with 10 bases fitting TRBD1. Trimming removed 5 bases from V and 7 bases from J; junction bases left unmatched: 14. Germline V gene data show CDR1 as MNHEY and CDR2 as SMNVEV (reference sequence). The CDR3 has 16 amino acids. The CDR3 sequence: CASSAGPGQGIEEQYF. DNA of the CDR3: TGTGCCAGCAGTGCCGGCCCGGGACAGGGGATCGAGGAGCAGTACTTC.

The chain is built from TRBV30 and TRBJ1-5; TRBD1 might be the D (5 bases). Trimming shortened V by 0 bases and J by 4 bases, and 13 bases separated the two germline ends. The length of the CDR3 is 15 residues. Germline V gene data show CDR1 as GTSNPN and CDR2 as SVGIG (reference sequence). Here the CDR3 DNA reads TGTGCCTGGAGTGTAGGAGCGGGGGGGAATCAGCCCCAGCATTTT. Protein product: CAWSVGAGGNQPQHF.

CDR3 region: CAISGDNFAEQFF. For the CDR3, the DNA is TGTGCCATCAGTGGGGACAACTTTGCTGAGCAGTTCTTC. The rearrangement joins TRBV10-3 to TRBJ2-1; maybe TRBD1 (6 bases). The CDR3 contains 13 residues. V shed 4 bases and J shed 9 bases, with 13 bases lying between them. Germline values: CDR1 ENHRY, CDR2 SYGVKD.

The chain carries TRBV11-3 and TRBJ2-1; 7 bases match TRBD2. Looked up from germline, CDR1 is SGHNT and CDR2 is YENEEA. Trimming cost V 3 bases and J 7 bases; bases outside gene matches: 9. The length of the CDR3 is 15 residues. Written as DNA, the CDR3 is TGTGCCAGCAGCTTGGGAGCGGGAAGAAGGAATGAGCAGTTCTTC. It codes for CASSLGAGRRNEQFF.

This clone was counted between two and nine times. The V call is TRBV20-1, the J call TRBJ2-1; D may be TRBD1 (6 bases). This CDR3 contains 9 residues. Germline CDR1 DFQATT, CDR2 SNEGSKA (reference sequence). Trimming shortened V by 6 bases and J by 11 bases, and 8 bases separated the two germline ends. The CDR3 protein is CSAGAKQFF. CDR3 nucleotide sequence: TGCAGTGCGGGGGCCAAGCAGTTCTTC.